The clone carrying this T cell receptor beta chain was counted many times. The record originates from a study of human T cells and chemical hapten exposure. Study overall: Mainly, slight library volume differences in the pool made TCR yields vary.

Unique molecular identifiers were linked by the library to individual cDNA molecules. Original handling: Between about 23,224 and 750,000 TCRs appeared in each sample, and the median stood at 95,638. TCRdb processed the RACE reads anew with MiXCR; each CDR3 protein has one entry. The V and J calls come from TCRdb's annotation, not from the publication. The sample carries tens of thousands of distinct CDR3 sequences, 3% to 4.5% recorded once. Trimming took off 2 bases at V and 3 bases at J, with 16 bases between the two ends. Germline loops: CDR1 MNHEY, CDR2 SMNVEV (reference sequence). The CDR3 is made up of 16 amino acids. Regarding time point: healthy volunteer bleed at 6 weeks. The study extracted total RNA from unfractionated whole blood.

The chain is built from TRBV27 and TRBJ1-2; a weak D match, TRBD1 (5 bases). The sequenced sample consisted of whole blood. This TCR derives from a human donor in good health. Some clones in this sample may be carry-over from other donors' samples. The CDR3 DNA follows: TGTGCCAGCAGTTTAGGGGCAGCCCCCCGATACTATGGCTACACCTTC. The encoded protein is CASSLGAAPRYYGYTF.